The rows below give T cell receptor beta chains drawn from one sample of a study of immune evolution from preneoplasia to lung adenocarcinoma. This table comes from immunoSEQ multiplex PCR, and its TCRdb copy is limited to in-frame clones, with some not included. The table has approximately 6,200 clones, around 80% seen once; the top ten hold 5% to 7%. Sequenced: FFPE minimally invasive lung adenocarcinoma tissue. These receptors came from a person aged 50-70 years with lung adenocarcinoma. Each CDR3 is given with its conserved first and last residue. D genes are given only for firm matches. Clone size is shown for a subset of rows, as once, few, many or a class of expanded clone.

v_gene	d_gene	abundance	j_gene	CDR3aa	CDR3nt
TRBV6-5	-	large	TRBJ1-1	CASRTRGRNTEAFF	TGTGCCAGCAGGACGCGGGGAAGGAACACTGAAGCTTTCTTT
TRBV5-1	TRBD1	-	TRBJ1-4	CASSLGMPGQGGSNEKLFF	TGCGCCAGCAGCTTGGGAATGCCGGGACAGGGGGGGTCTAATGAAAAACTGTTTTTT
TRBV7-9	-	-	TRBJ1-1	CASSLGEGGTEAFF	TGTGCCAGCAGCTTAGGGGAGGGGGGCACTGAAGCTTTCTTT
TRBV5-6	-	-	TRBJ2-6	CASSTPGPGWGSGANVLTF	TGTGCCAGCAGCACACCGGGCCCTGGCTGGGGCTCTGGGGCCAACGTCCTGACTTTC
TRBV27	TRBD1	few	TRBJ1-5	CASSRGDRANQPQHF	TGTGCCAGCAGTCGGGGAGACAGGGCTAATCAGCCCCAGCATTTT
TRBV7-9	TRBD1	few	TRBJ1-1	CASSRGQGEAFF	TGTGCCAGCAGCCGAGGACAGGGAGAAGCTTTCTTT
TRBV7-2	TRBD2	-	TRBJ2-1	CASSQTSGTGEQFF	TGTGCCAGCAGCCAGACTAGCGGGACCGGTGAGCAGTTCTTC
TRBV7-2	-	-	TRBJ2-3	CASSLVKARADTQYF	TGTGCCAGCAGCTTAGTAAAGGCTAGAGCAGATACGCAGTATTTT
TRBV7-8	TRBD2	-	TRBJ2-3	CASSIGLAGATSTDTQYF	TGTGCCAGCAGTATCGGACTAGCGGGGGCCACTAGCACAGATACGCAGTATTTT
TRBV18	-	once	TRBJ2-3	CASSPQKADTQYF	TGTGCCAGCTCACCACAAAAAGCAGATACGCAGTATTTT
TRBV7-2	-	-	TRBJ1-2	CASSLELSGYTF	TGTGCCAGCAGCTTAGAGCTCAGTGGCTACACCTTC
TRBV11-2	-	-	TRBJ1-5	CASSLEAGSGRQPQHF	TGTGCCAGCAGCTTAGAAGCAGGGTCGGGGCGTCAGCCCCAGCATTTT
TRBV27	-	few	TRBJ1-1	CASRETTGEAFF	TGTGCCAGCAGAGAGACTACCGGTGAAGCTTTCTTT
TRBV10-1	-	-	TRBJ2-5	CASSEFDGAGQETQYF	TGCGCCAGCAGTGAATTTGACGGGGCAGGCCAAGAGACCCAGTACTTC
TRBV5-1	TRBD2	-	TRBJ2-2	CASSLETSGVTGELFF	TGCGCCAGCAGCTTGGAGACTAGCGGGGTGACCGGGGAGCTGTTTTTT
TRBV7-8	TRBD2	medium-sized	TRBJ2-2	CASSLEGGGNTGELFF	TGTGCCAGCAGCTTAGAGGGCGGGGGGAACACCGGGGAGCTGTTTTTT
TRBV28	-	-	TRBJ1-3	CASSFREVAGNTIYF	TGTGCCAGCAGTTTTCGGGAGGTTGCTGGAAACACCATATATTTT
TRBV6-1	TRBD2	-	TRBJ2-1	CASSEEMGGGFNEQFF	TGTGCCAGCAGTGAAGAGATGGGGGGAGGGTTCAATGAGCAGTTCTTC
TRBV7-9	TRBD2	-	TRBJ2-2	CASSKFTAGDTGELFF	TGTGCCAGCAGCAAGTTCACAGCGGGAGACACCGGGGAGCTGTTTTTT
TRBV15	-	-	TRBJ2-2	CATSRDAPGTGELFF	TGTGCCACCAGCAGAGATGCCCCAGGGACCGGGGAGCTGTTTTTT
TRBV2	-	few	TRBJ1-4	CASRRPSTNEKLFF	TGTGCCAGCAGGAGACCCTCAACTAATGAAAAACTGTTTTTT
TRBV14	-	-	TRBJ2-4	CASSQELSSTSAKNIQYF	TGTGCCAGCAGCCAAGAGCTTAGCTCGACATCAGCCAAAAACATTCAGTACTTC
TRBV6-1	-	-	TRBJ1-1	CASSEMENTEAFF	TGTGCCAGCAGTGAGATGGAGAACACTGAAGCTTTCTTT
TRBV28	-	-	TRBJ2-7	CASSFWGSTLTYEQYF	TGTGCCAGCAGTTTCTGGGGTTCGACTCTTACCTACGAGCAGTACTTC